Listed here are 20 T cell receptor beta chains from one sample, sequenced in a study of molecular identifiers for immune sequencing clone quantification. TCRdb redid the calling of the PCR reads with MiXCR, one entry per CDR3 protein. The top ten clones hold approximately 0.8% of a sample with about half a million distinct CDR3 sequences, about a fifth of them seen once. Specimen: naive CD8+ T cells from blood, with Jurkat cell RNA spiked in. Subset of the sample: FACS-sorted CD8+CD4-CCR7+CD45RA+ naive T cells. These receptors were obtained from a human donor in good health. Some libraries in this study had Jurkat cell RNA spiked in.

This clonotype was counted ten times or more. The V and J genes are TRBV7-9 and TRBJ2-5; D assignment may be TRBD1 or TRBD2 (6 bases each). V gave up 1 base and J gave up 1 base, with 16 bases separating them. The germline CDR1 and CDR2 sequences are SEHNR and FQNEAQ (reference sequence). This CDR3 has 17 residues. DNA for the CDR3: TGTGCCAGCAGCTTAGAACCCTTCTGGGGGGCCCAAGAGACCCAGTACTTC. Protein: CASSLEPFWGAQETQYF.

In regard to this clonotype: It may be a read error: a sequence one base away is much more abundant. The chain couples TRBV5-1 to TRBJ2-7, with D possibly called TRBD1 or TRBD2 (6 bases each). The CDR3 length is 14 residues. Between the trimmed V and J ends, which lost 7 bases and 0 bases, there was a span of 14 bases. The germline gives CDR1 SGHRS, CDR2 YFSETQ. The CDR3 here is CASGPGANSYEQYF. CDR3 DNA sequence: TGCGCCAGCGGACCGGGGGCGAACTCCTACGAGCAGTACTTC.

The chain has TRBV4-3 and TRBJ2-2, with D unclear. This CDR3 has 14 residues. CDR1 and CDR2 from the germline V gene are LGHNA and YSLEER. The ends were cut back, 4 bases at V and 2 bases at J, with 8 bases in the middle. The CDR3 sequence: CASSLMGNTGELFF. DNA of the CDR3: TGCGCCAGCAGCCTAATGGGCAACACCGGGGAGCTGTTTTTT.

Details on this clonotype: It may be a read error: a sequence one base away is much more abundant. The chain carries TRBV20-1 and TRBJ2-2; 7 nucleotides match TRBD2. The CDR3 is made up of 16 amino acids. Germline V lookup: CDR1 DFQATT, CDR2 SNEGSKA (reference sequence). CDR3 residues: CSARDLERDSTGEPFF. CDR3 sequence (DNA): TGCAGTGCTAGAGACTTAGAGCGGGATAGTACCGGGGAGCCGTTTTTT.

This clonotype was counted between two and nine times. J is TRBJ1-4 and V is TRBV4-3; D may be TRBD1 (5 bases). CDR3 length equals 15 residues. Trimming took off 0 bases at V and 7 bases at J, with 12 bases between the two ends. Germline V lookup: CDR1 LGHNA, CDR2 YSLEER. The CDR3 DNA reads TGCGCCAGCAGCCAAGAAAGAGTCGGGGGTGAAAAACTGTTTTTT. It codes for CASSQERVGGEKLFF.

This clonotype has a handful of counts. J is TRBJ2-3 and V is TRBV7-9; D might be TRBD2 (6 bases). Trimming removed 5 bases from V and 6 bases from J, with 27 bases in between. CDR1 is SEHNR and CDR2 is FQNEAQ in the germline V gene (reference sequence). This CDR3 is 18 amino acids long. In DNA, the CDR3 is TGTGCCAGCAGCCCAGCGGATGGGGGGTCGGGGGTGAGGGATACGCAGTATTTT. Protein: CASSPADGGSGVRDTQYF.

Many counts were recorded for this clonotype. The V and J genes are TRBV4-1 and TRBJ1-1, with D possibly matching TRBD1 (6 bases). The germline V gene has CDR1 MGHRA and CDR2 YSYEKL. There are 15 residues in the CDR3. V was trimmed by 6 bases and J by 7 bases, leaving 21 bases between them. The CDR3: CASRLSRGAMVEAFF. CDR3 coding DNA: TGCGCCAGCAGATTGAGTAGGGGGGCTATGGTTGAAGCTTTCTTT.

This clonotype has only a few counts. This chain uses TRBV12-3 or TRBV12-4 with TRBJ1-1; 9 bases match TRBD1. This CDR3 is built from 13 residues. After removal of 4 bases from V and 9 bases from J, the junction contained 6 bases not matched to a gene. The CDR3 region has the DNA TGTGCCAGCAGTTCACCGGGACAGGGAAAAGCTTTCTTT. It encodes CASSSPGQGKAFF.

In nucleotides, the CDR3 is TGTGCCAGCAGCTTGGAGGAGGGGGGGCAGTACTTC. Its protein product is CASSLEEGGQYF. The gene calls are TRBV5-6 and TRBJ2-7, with D perhaps given as TRBD1 or TRBD2 (6 bases each). The length of the CDR3 is 12 residues. Trimming stripped 0 bases from V and 9 bases from J, with 10 bases between. Per germline, CDR1 SGHDT and CDR2 YYEEEE. The complete variable domain, with remaining parts taken from reference TRBV5-6 and TRBJ2-7, reads DAGVTQSPTHLIKTRGQQVTLRCSPKSGHDTVSWYQQALGQGPQFIFQYYEEEERQRGNFPDRFSGHQFPNYSSELNVNALLLGDSALYLCASSLEEGGQYFGPGTRLTVT.

The chain links TRBV5-1 to TRBJ1-6; 8 bases agree with TRBD1. Germline-derived CDR1 and CDR2 are SGHRS and YFSETQ. The ends lost 2 bases at V and 7 bases at J; junction bases unmatched: 8. CDR3 length equals 16 residues. The CDR3 sequence: CASSFSAGQENSPLHF. The CDR3, as DNA: TGCGCCAGCAGCTTTTCGGCGGGACAGGAGAATTCACCCCTCCACTTT.

This clonotype has ten or more counts. The chain is built from TRBV29-1 and TRBJ1-1; unclear D gene. The V gene's germline CDR1 is SQVTM and CDR2 ANQGSEA. V lost 0 bases, J lost 8 bases, and 4 bases lay in between. The CDR3 has 10 residues. The CDR3 spells CSVEDGEAFF. The CDR3 bases are TGCAGCGTTGAAGATGGAGAAGCTTTCTTT.

At least ten counts were recorded for this clonotype. The chain recombines TRBV6-6 with TRBJ2-4; no clear D gene. Looked up from germline, CDR1 is MNHNY and CDR2 is SVGAGI (reference sequence). V gave up 11 bases and J gave up 1 base, with 12 bases separating them. This CDR3 spans 13 amino acids. CDR3 in amino acids: CAHGVVAKNIQYF. DNA for the CDR3: TGTGCCCATGGGGTGGTGGCCAAAAACATTCAGTACTTC.

J is TRBJ1-6 and V is TRBV4-1; D uncertain. V was cut by 1 base and J by 13 bases, with 17 bases left in between. This CDR3 is 15 amino acids long. The germline V gene has CDR1 MGHRA and CDR2 YSYEKL. The CDR3, as DNA: TGCGCCAGCAGCCAAGCTGGGCAGGAAGGCTGGCCCCTCCACTTT. Translation: CASSQAGQEGWPLHF.

This clonotype was detected many times. The chain uses TRBV25-1 and TRBJ1-1, with D tentatively TRBD1 (6 bases). Trimming removed 3 bases at V and 0 bases at J, with 11 bases between. This CDR3 region has 15 residues. The V gene's germline CDR1 is MGHDK and CDR2 SYGVNS. The CDR3 region has the DNA TGTGCCAGCAGTGATACGACAGGAATGAACACTGAAGCTTTCTTT. Translating it yields CASSDTTGMNTEAFF.

CDR3 sequence reads: CASSMSGPSQPQHF. DNA for the CDR3: TGTGCCAGTAGTATGTCAGGGCCTAGCCAGCCCCAGCATTTT. The rearrangement uses TRBV19 and TRBJ1-5; tentative D call: TRBD1 (5 bases). The CDR3 runs to 14 residues. Germline lookup yields CDR1 LNHDA and CDR2 SQIVND (reference sequence). V gave up 3 bases and J gave up 7 bases, with 13 bases separating them. The entire variable domain, with the rest obtained from reference TRBV19 and TRBJ1-5, is as follows: DGGITQSPKYLFRKEGQNVTLSCEQNLNHDAMYWYRQDPGQGLRLIYYSQIVNDFQKGDIAEGYSVSREKKESFPLTVTSAQKNPTAFYLCASSMSGPSQPQHFGDGTRLSIL.

This clonotype was counted between two and nine times. The chain is built from TRBV7-9 and TRBJ1-6; tentative D call: TRBD1 (5 bases). The V end was cut by 3 bases, the J end by 8 bases, with 11 bases between. CDR3 size: 14 residues. Germline CDR1 SEHNR, CDR2 FQNEAQ (reference sequence). In DNA, the CDR3 is TGTGCCAGCAGCTTTGGGACCTACTATTCACCCCTCCACTTT. This encodes CASSFGTYYSPLHF.

Details on this clonotype: This sequence may be a read error, since a much larger clone differs from it by one base. The chain has TRBV29-1 and TRBJ1-1; no firm D call. Germline V gives CDR1 SQVTM, CDR2 ANQGSEA. This CDR3 has 12 residues. CDR3 in amino acids: CSATAMNTGAFF. In DNA form, the CDR3 reads TGCAGCGCAACAGCTATGAACACTGGAGCTTTCTTT.

There are a few counts of this clonotype. The chain is built from TRBV5-5 and TRBJ2-7, with unresolved D. This CDR3 is 13 amino acids long. Trimming removed 3 bases from V and 1 base from J, with 8 bases in between. Per germline, CDR1 SGHKS and CDR2 YYEKEE (reference sequence). The CDR3 spells CASSWLNSYEQYF. CDR3 sequence (DNA): TGTGCCAGCAGCTGGTTGAATTCCTACGAGCAGTACTTC.

Concerning this clonotype itself: This may be a read error, as it is one base from a much larger clone. The chain recombines TRBV7-9 with TRBJ2-7, with unresolved D. Germline loops: CDR1 SEHNR, CDR2 FQNEAQ (reference sequence). CDR3 size: 12 residues. The V end lost 3 bases, the J end lost 2 bases, and 5 bases lay between the germline ends. As DNA, the CDR3 is TGTGCCAGCAGCTTCGCGCCCTACGAGCAGTACTTC. Its translation is CASSFAPYEQYF. Together with reference TRBV7-9 and TRBJ2-7, the CDR3 gives the full variable domain: DTGVSQNPRHKITKRGQNVTFRCDPISEHNRLYWYRQTLGQGPEFLTYFQNEAQLEKSRLLSDRFSAERPKGSFSTLEIQRTEQGDSAMYLCASSFAPYEQYFGPGTRLTVT.

This clonotype was recorded many times. The genes are TRBV6-2 or TRBV6-3 and TRBJ2-5, with a weak D call TRBD2 (5 bases). The germline V gene has CDR1 MNHEY and CDR2 SVGEGT. This CDR3 region has 11 residues. Deletions cut 6 bases from V and 5 bases from J, with 7 bases between. The CDR3 DNA is TGTGCCAGCAGCATAGCGGAGACCCAGTACTTC. It encodes CASSIAETQYF.